What follows are 28 T cell receptor beta chains derived from one specimen sequenced in a study of blood T cell repertoires in COVID-19. Method: immunoSEQ multiplex PCR; TCRdb's copy keeps in-frame clones and lacks some. The sample yields under 250,000 clones, around 83% seen once. Sequencing was performed on peripheral blood. Receptors originate from a man aged 80 or over with acute or convalescent COVID-19.

The rearrangement uses TRBV28 and TRBJ1-5, with 7 nucleotides matching TRBD1. CDR1 MDHEN and CDR2 SYDVKM come from the germline V gene. With V trimmed by 5 bases and J by 1 base, 8 bases remained unmatched. CDR3 size: 16 residues. The CDR3 DNA follows: TGTGCCAGCAGTACGACAGGGCCTATCAGCAATCAGCCCCAGCATTTT. It yields the protein CASSTTGPISNQPQHF.

The chain joins TRBV18 to TRBJ2-7, with 8 bases matching TRBD1. The germline V gene has CDR1 KGHSH and CDR2 LQKENI. J lost 2 bases, V lost 2 bases, and 14 bases had no gene match. The CDR3 has 18 residues. The CDR3 nucleotides are TGTGCCAGCTCACCAATGAGGATGACGCCCAGGGGGCCCTACGAGCAGTACTTC. Amino acid sequence: CASSPMRMTPRGPYEQYF.

This rearrangement joins TRBV19 to TRBJ2-1; 9 bases match TRBD2. After removal of 8 bases from V and 0 bases from J, the junction contained 11 bases not matched to a gene. Germline lookup yields CDR1 LNHDA and CDR2 SQIVND (reference sequence). The CDR3 extends over 17 amino acids. The CDR3 sequence: CASCTSGLAHSYNEQFF. The CDR3 DNA is TGTGCCAGTTGCACCTCTGGACTAGCGCACTCCTACAATGAGCAGTTCTTC.

The rearrangement uses TRBV7-2 and TRBJ2-5; D is unresolved. V was shortened by 5 bases and J by 0 bases, with 7 bases between the two germline ends. The germline V gene encodes CDR1 SGHTA and CDR2 FQGNSA. This CDR3 spans 13 amino acids. In DNA, the CDR3 is TGTGCCAGCAGCCCAGTGTACCAAGAGACCCAGTACTTC. This encodes CASSPVYQETQYF.

The chain employs TRBV7-2 and TRBJ1-2; 7 bases match TRBD1. The germline CDR1 and CDR2 sequences are SGHTA and FQGNSA. This CDR3 contains 16 residues. V trimming: 5 bases; J trimming: 8 bases; junction bases outside the gene matches: 17. CDR3 in DNA: TGTGCCAGCAGCCAAATATTAGGGGGCACAGGGTGGGGCTACACCTTC. It translates to CASSQILGGTGWGYTF.

The chain joins TRBV3-1 (or the pseudogene TRBV3-2) to TRBJ1-6, with 9 bases lining up with TRBD1. The germline CDR1 and CDR2 sequences are LGHDT and YNNKEL (reference sequence). Losses at the gene ends were 1 base for V and 9 bases for J; bases not matched to a gene: 4. The CDR3 extends over 15 amino acids. The CDR3 nucleotides read TGTGCCAGCAGCCAAGGGGGACAGGGTATTTCACCCCTCCACTTT. Translated, it gives CASSQGGQGISPLHF.

The V and J genes are TRBV21-1 and TRBJ1-6; the table's D call TRBD1 went unverified against the DNA. TRBV21-1 is a listed pseudogene. This CDR3 is 14 amino acids long. This chain's CDR3 is CASSSGQDNSPLHF. CDR3 sequence (DNA): TGTGCCAGCAGCAGCGGACAGGATAATTCACCCCTCCACTTT.

The J gene is TRBJ2-1, the V gene TRBV14; a weak D match, TRBD2 (7 bases). Germline V gene sequence: CDR1 SGHDN, CDR2 FVKESK. The CDR3 sequence is 15 residues long. With 4 bases removed from V and 5 bases from J, the gap between germline ends came to 15 bases. CDR3 bases: TGTGCCAGCAGCCGATACAGGGAGGGGGACAATGAGCAGTTCTTC. Translated: CASSRYREGDNEQFF. The full variable domain, its missing parts supplied by reference TRBV14 and TRBJ2-1, is EAGVTQFPSHSVIEKGQTVTLRCDPISGHDNLYWYRRVMGKEIKFLLHFVKESKQDESGMPNNRFLAERTGGTYSTLKVQPAELEDSGVYFCASSRYREGDNEQFFGPGTRLTVL.

The chain recombines TRBV30 with TRBJ2-3, with 7 positions matching TRBD1. This CDR3 has 14 amino acids. CDR1 GTSNPN and CDR2 SVGIG come from the germline V gene (reference sequence). The V and J ends lost 4 bases and 2 bases, in that order; junction bases with no gene match: 6. Here the CDR3 reads CAWNRGRFTDTQYF. CDR3 nucleotide sequence: TGTGCCTGGAACAGGGGCAGGTTCACAGATACGCAGTATTTT.

The chain carries TRBV5-4 and TRBJ2-2; D may be TRBD2 (6 bases). The CDR3 has 16 residues. CDR1 SGHNT and CDR2 YYREEE come from the germline V gene (reference sequence). V shed 4 bases and J shed 0 bases, with 13 bases lying between them. The CDR3 DNA sequence: TGTGCCAGCAGCCCACCGGGGGAAACGAACACCGGGGAGCTGTTTTTT. Its protein is CASSPPGETNTGELFF.

This clone was found once. This rearrangement joins TRBV20-1 to TRBJ2-1, with 9 bases lining up with TRBD2. Germline V gene data show CDR1 as DFQATT and CDR2 as SNEGSKA (reference sequence). CDR3 length: 14 amino acids. The junction had 3 bases not matched to a gene; V was cut back by 3 bases and J by 3 bases. The CDR3 nucleotides read TGCAGTGCTAGTAAACTAGCGGGCTACAATGAGCAGTTCTTC. The encoded protein is CSASKLAGYNEQFF.

This clone appeared a few times. The rearrangement joins TRBV5-1 to TRBJ2-3; D might be TRBD1 (6 bases). The CDR3 is 15 residues long. Trimming left V 0 bases short and J 2 bases short, with 10 bases between. Germline-derived CDR1 and CDR2 are SGHRS and YFSETQ. In DNA form, the CDR3 reads TGCGCCAGCAGCTTGGGGGGGCTACACACAGATACGCAGTATTTT. It specifies CASSLGGLHTDTQYF.

This clone was counted once. The gene calls are TRBV5-6 and TRBJ1-4; D possibly corresponds to TRBD1 (6 bases). V was cut by 1 base and J by 8 bases, with 12 bases left in between. Germline CDR1 and CDR2: SGHDT and YYEEEE. The CDR3 sequence is 14 residues long. The CDR3 loop is CASSLTGTVEKLFF. CDR3 in DNA: TGTGCCAGCAGCTTGACAGGGACCGTAGAAAAACTGTTTTTT.

Here the CDR3 reads CASSQGGNNEQFF. The CDR3 DNA reads TGTGCCAGCAGCCAAGGGGGCAACAATGAGCAGTTCTTC. V is TRBV14 and J is TRBJ2-1; tentatively, D is TRBD1 (5 bases). This CDR3 contains 13 residues. Germline V CDR1 and CDR2: SGHDN, FVKESK. Trimming pared 1 base from V and 5 bases from J, leaving 6 bases between.

This chain connects TRBV5-1 to TRBJ1-1; perhaps TRBD1 as D (6 bases). The CDR3 contains 17 residues. Trimming left V 3 bases short and J 6 bases short, with 24 bases between. Germline loops: CDR1 SGHRS, CDR2 YFSETQ. CDR3 sequence reads: CASSWGQLVLTRAEAFF. In DNA form, the CDR3 reads TGCGCCAGCAGCTGGGGACAATTAGTCCTTACGCGGGCTGAAGCTTTCTTT.

This sequence joins TRBV7-2 and TRBJ2-7; 9 nucleotides align to TRBD2. With 1 base clipped from V and 6 bases from J, the junction kept 4 bases outside the gene matches. The CDR3 has 14 amino acids. CDR1 and CDR2 (germline): SGHTA, FQGNSA. DNA of the CDR3: TGTGCCAGCAGCTTAGTCCTAGCGGGACGCGAGCAGTACTTC. Its protein product is CASSLVLAGREQYF.

The V gene is TRBV12-3 or TRBV12-4, the J gene TRBJ1-6; 7 nucleotides line up with TRBD1. The CDR3 is 13 residues long. Trimming removed 4 bases from V and 7 bases from J; junction bases left unmatched: 1. CDR3 bases: TGTGCCAGCAGTTCGGACAGGAATTCACCCCTCCACTTT. Protein: CASSSDRNSPLHF.

V gene TRBV5-1 combines with J gene TRBJ1-6; D is perhaps TRBD1 (5 bases). The length of the CDR3 is 17 residues. CDR1 SGHRS and CDR2 YFSETQ come from the germline V gene. V was cut by 6 bases and J by 10 bases, with 26 bases left in between. In nucleotides, the CDR3 is TGCGCCAGCACCACTCAGTTGGGAGGGGCAATAAGATCACCCCTCCACTTT. As protein: CASTTQLGGAIRSPLHF. The entire variable domain, with the rest obtained from reference TRBV5-1 and TRBJ1-6, is as follows: KAGVTQTPRYLIKTRGQQVTLSCSPISGHRSVSWYQQTPGQGLQFLFEYFSETQRNKGNFPGRFSGRQFSNSRSEMNVSTLELGDSALYLCASTTQLGGAIRSPLHFGNGTRLTVT.

The table lists this clone with a count of one. The chain links TRBV27 to TRBJ1-5, with unresolved D. V was pared by 3 bases and J by 9 bases, with 15 bases between. CDR1 and CDR2 (germline): MNHEY, SMNVEV (reference sequence). This CDR3 spans 14 amino acids. CDR3 nucleotide sequence: TGTGCCAGCAGTTTTTCCGGGGAAAGTATGCCCCAGCATTTT. Protein: CASSFSGESMPQHF.

The genes are TRBV25-1 and TRBJ1-2; 8 bases line up with TRBD1. This CDR3 has 14 residues. Per the germline V gene, CDR1 is MGHDK and CDR2 is SYGVNS. The J segment lost 6 bases and the V segment lost 4 bases, leaving 7 bases of the junction unmatched. In DNA, the CDR3 is TGTGCCAGCAGTGCCGGACAGGGTTTGAATGGCTACACCTTC. Encoded protein: CASSAGQGLNGYTF.

V and J are TRBV5-6 and TRBJ1-2; D not resolved. This CDR3 comprises 14 residues. Trimming took off 1 base at V and 2 bases at J, with 9 bases between the two ends. CDR1 and CDR2 from the germline V gene are SGHDT and YYEEEE. The CDR3 sequence: CASSLRRSNYGYTF. In DNA, the CDR3 is TGTGCCAGCAGCTTGAGACGGAGCAACTATGGCTACACCTTC.

This chain links TRBV7-9 with TRBJ1-2, with D possibly being TRBD1 (5 bases). Germline CDR1 is SEHNR and CDR2 is FQNEAQ (reference sequence). V gave up 1 base and J gave up 4 bases, with 13 bases separating them. The CDR3 loop spans 15 amino acids. The CDR3, as DNA: TGTGCCAGCAGCTTAGGACAGACTCGTATCTATGGCTACACCTTC. Encoded protein: CASSLGQTRIYGYTF.

The rearrangement joins TRBV9 to TRBJ2-3; a weak D match, TRBD1 (5 bases). V was cut by 0 bases and J by 0 bases, with 14 bases left in between. Germline V gives CDR1 SGDLS, CDR2 YYNGEE. The CDR3 length is 17 residues. CDR3 sequence (DNA): TGTGCCAGCAGCGTAGGGACACGACTCCCAAGCACAGATACGCAGTATTTT. This codes for CASSVGTRLPSTDTQYF. Full variable domain (missing parts from reference TRBV9 and TRBJ2-3): DSGVTQTPKHLITATGQRVTLRCSPRSGDLSVYWYQQSLDQGLQFLIQYYNGEERAKGNILERFSAQQFPDLHSELNLSSLELGDSALYFCASSVGTRLPSTDTQYFGPGTRLTVL.

The CDR3 DNA sequence: TGTGCCAGCAGTGAAAACCAGGGGGGTAGACTGTTTTTT. Protein: CASSENQGGRLFF. The gene calls are TRBV25-1 and TRBJ1-4; TRBD1 aligns across 7 bases. This CDR3 has 13 amino acids. The V gene end was trimmed by 2 bases and the J gene end by 13 bases; junction bases not matched to a gene: 7. Germline values: CDR1 MGHDK, CDR2 SYGVNS.

V usage is TRBV28 and J usage is TRBJ1-6; D possibly corresponds to TRBD1 (5 bases). The CDR3 has 13 residues. Deletions cut 8 bases from V and 9 bases from J, with 14 bases between. Germline CDR1 and CDR2: MDHEN and SYDVKM. The CDR3: CASGEWTSSPLHF. The CDR3 DNA reads TGTGCCAGCGGGGAATGGACAAGTTCACCCCTCCACTTT.

The J gene is TRBJ2-7, the V gene TRBV11-2; 9 bases align to TRBD2. After removal of 5 bases from V and 4 bases from J, the junction contained 6 bases not matched to a gene. The germline V gene has CDR1 SGHAT and CDR2 FQNNGV. CDR3 length: 14 residues. The CDR3 DNA follows: TGTGCCAGCAGCCAAACTAGCGGGCTATACGAGCAGTACTTC. Its translation: CASSQTSGLYEQYF.

The gene calls are TRBV5-4 and TRBJ1-1, with D unclear. The CDR3 is 12 amino acids. V was clipped by 0 bases and J by 11 bases, with 11 bases between them. Germline V gene sequence: CDR1 SGHNT, CDR2 YYREEE (reference sequence). The CDR3 DNA reads TGTGCCAGCAGCTTGGCCGAGCAAAAGGCTTTCTTT. It is translated as CASSLAEQKAFF.

There are a few counts of this clone. The V call is TRBV27, the J call TRBJ2-2; TRBD2 aligns across 12 bases. The CDR3 is 16 amino acids. The germline V gene has CDR1 MNHEY and CDR2 SMNVEV (reference sequence). J gave up 5 bases and V 5 bases, and 6 bases lay outside the gene matches. CDR3 bases: TGTGCCAGCAGTGCCCGAGGACTAGCGGGAACCGGGGAGCTGTTTTTT. The encoded protein is CASSARGLAGTGELFF.